The clone carrying this TCR beta chain was found a few times. Its target is unknown. Individually, cDNA molecules had unique molecular identifiers attached to them. TCRdb re-analysed the 5' RACE reads in MiXCR, keeping a single row per CDR3 protein. The repertoire includes under 70,000 distinct CDR3 sequences, roughly 13% of them detected once, and 8% to 10% sits in the top ten. This sample was included in a study of early T cells in non-severe SARS-CoV-2 infection. The study, taken as a whole, reports: CD4 and private specificities were missed by VDJdb matching, which favored anti-spike CD8 responses.

This sequence was found in an adult who was a healthcare worker with PCR-confirmed SARS-CoV-2 infection or an uninfected control (not recorded which). Sequenced sample: whole blood.

The CDR3 sequence: CASSLHPGGPGPQHF. CDR3 in DNA: TGTGCCAGCAGTTTACACCCAGGGGGCCCGGGGCCCCAGCATTTT. This chain uses TRBV27 with TRBJ1-5, with TRBD1 matching over 8 bases. The CDR3 is 15 amino acids. The junction had 9 bases not matched to a gene; V was cut back by 2 bases and J by 9 bases. The germline gives CDR1 MNHEY, CDR2 SMNVEV (reference sequence).